What follows are 18 T cell receptor beta chains derived from one specimen sequenced in a study of blood T cell repertoires in COVID-19. Sequenced by immunoSEQ multiplex PCR; TCRdb stores in-frame clones only, minus some. The sample has fewer than 200,000 clones, 85% seen once. Sequencing was done on a sample of peripheral blood. The receptors come from a woman in her forties or fifties with COVID-19, enrolled during active disease.

The V call is TRBV28, the J call TRBJ2-5; 13 bases are shared with TRBD2. The V gene end was trimmed by 2 bases and the J gene end by 4 bases; junction bases not matched to a gene: 16. The CDR3 loop spans 20 amino acids. Germline loops: CDR1 MDHEN, CDR2 SYDVKM. The CDR3, as DNA: TGTGCCAGCAGTTTACCTAACCGGGGACTAGCGGGGAGGTTTATAGAGACCCAGTACTTC. Translated, it gives CASSLPNRGLAGRFIETQYF.

The chain employs TRBV15 and TRBJ2-7; 12 bases line up with TRBD1. The CDR3 is 14 amino acids. V dropped 3 bases and J dropped 7; count of bases not matched to a gene: 4. Germline lookup yields CDR1 LNHNV and CDR2 YYDKDF (reference sequence). The CDR3 here is CATSRGQGAGEQYF. In DNA, the CDR3 is TGTGCCACCAGCAGGGGACAGGGGGCAGGGGAGCAGTACTTC.

The chain carries TRBV7-9 and TRBJ2-1; 9 nucleotides line up with TRBD2. Germline assignment: CDR1 SEHNR and CDR2 FQNEAQ (reference sequence). The CDR3 is 18 amino acids. V was pared by 1 base and J by 1 base, with 8 bases of the junction left unmatched. CDR3 nucleotides: TGTGCCAGCAGCTTAGATTCACTAGCGGGTTATTCCTACAATGAGCAGTTCTTC. Amino acid sequence: CASSLDSLAGYSYNEQFF.

CDR3 in DNA: TGCGCCAGCAGCCACCAGAGGGAGGGACACCTCTACGAGCAGTACTTC. It specifies CASSHQREGHLYEQYF. The chain is built from TRBV4-3 and TRBJ2-7; possible D gene TRBD2, 7 bases. Between the trimmed V and J ends, which lost 3 bases and 3 bases, there was a span of 18 bases. Germline CDR1 is LGHNA and CDR2 is YSLEER. The length of the CDR3 is 16 residues.

V and J are TRBV30 and TRBJ2-7, with D uncertain. V lost 3 bases and J 0 bases, leaving 9 bases between the germline ends. This CDR3 spans 13 amino acids. From germline, CDR1 is GTSNPN and CDR2 SVGIG (reference sequence). CDR3 amino acids: CAWRLESSYEQYF. DNA of the CDR3: TGTGCCTGGAGGCTGGAGAGCTCCTACGAGCAGTACTTC.

The rearrangement links TRBV18 to TRBJ2-5; TRBD1 matches 9 bases. The ends lost 2 bases at V and 4 bases at J; junction bases unmatched: 2. The CDR3 contains 14 residues. The germline V gene encodes CDR1 KGHSH and CDR2 LQKENI. The CDR3 DNA sequence: TGTGCCAGCTCACCAAACAGGGGGCGAGAGACCCAGTACTTC. It translates to CASSPNRGRETQYF.

About this clone: At one end, the junction sequence differs from germline, possibly due to a read error. This chain joins TRBV20-1 and TRBJ2-7; 7 bases match TRBD1. Germline V gene sequence: CDR1 DFQATT, CDR2 SNEGSKA (reference sequence). This CDR3 region has 11 residues. As DNA, the CDR3 is TGCAGTGCTAGAGGGACAGGCGATTTGCTATTC. Translation gives CSARGTGDLLF.

The rearrangement joins TRBV2 to TRBJ2-7; D gene ambiguous. Germline CDR1 is SNHLY and CDR2 is FYNNEI. This CDR3 region has 10 residues. V was clipped by 7 bases and J by 4 bases, with 5 bases between them. The CDR3 region has the DNA TGTGCCAGCATGTTATACGAGCAGTACTTC. Translating gives CASMLYEQYF.

J is TRBJ1-2 and V is TRBV7-2, with TRBD1 identical over 7 bases. Germline V gives CDR1 SGHTA, CDR2 FQGNSA. V lost 5 bases to trimming and J lost 7 bases; unmatched junction nucleotides: 7. The CDR3 has 13 residues. CDR3 region: CASSTRDSRGYTF. CDR3 DNA sequence: TGTGCCAGCAGCACCCGGGACAGCCGTGGCTACACCTTC.

The J gene is TRBJ2-1, the V gene TRBV11-2; D is ambiguous. CDR3 length equals 16 residues. V lost 0 bases, J lost 4 bases, and 13 bases lay in between. Germline lookup yields CDR1 SGHAT and CDR2 FQNNGV. The CDR3 loop reads CASSLDLGNKYNEQFF. CDR3 sequence (DNA): TGTGCCAGCAGCTTAGATCTGGGCAATAAATACAATGAGCAGTTCTTC.

The CDR3 region has the DNA TGTGCCAGCAGTGCCGGGGGCAATGAGCAGTTCTTC. Protein: CASSAGGNEQFF. J is TRBJ2-1 and V is TRBV2; D possibly corresponds to TRBD2 (6 bases). The CDR3 is made up of 12 amino acids. V lost 4 bases and J 6 bases, leaving 7 bases between the germline ends. Germline CDR1 reads SNHLY; CDR2 reads FYNNEI.

The chain carries TRBV6-6 and TRBJ1-1, with D tentatively TRBD1 (5 bases). Per germline, CDR1 MNHNY and CDR2 SVGAGI (reference sequence). Between the trimmed V and J ends, which lost 5 bases and 6 bases, there was a span of 7 bases. This CDR3 is built from 11 residues. CDR3 coding DNA: TGTGCCAGCAGTCCGACAGCTGAAGCTTTCTTT. Amino acids: CASSPTAEAFF.

The chain links TRBV7-3 to TRBJ2-1; 10 positions agree with TRBD2. CDR1 and CDR2 (germline): SGHTA, FQGTGA. V was pared by 2 bases and J by 5 bases, with 6 bases of the junction left unmatched. The CDR3 loop spans 16 amino acids. The CDR3 region has the DNA TGTGCCAGCAGCTTACGGCTAGCGGGGGTCCACAATGAGCAGTTCTTC. Amino acid sequence: CASSLRLAGVHNEQFF.

The chain joins TRBV15 to TRBJ2-1; TRBD2 matches at 9 bases. The CDR3 runs to 15 residues. J gave up 8 bases and V 0 bases, and 5 bases lay outside the gene matches. Per the germline V gene, CDR1 is LNHNV and CDR2 is YYDKDF (reference sequence). CDR3 sequence reads: CATSRDSGGWDEQFF. The CDR3 nucleotides read TGTGCCACCAGCAGAGATAGCGGGGGATGGGATGAGCAGTTCTTC.

The V gene is TRBV7-3, the J gene TRBJ2-3; 9 bases map to TRBD2. Germline V gene lookup returns CDR1 SGHTA and CDR2 FQGTGA. This CDR3 is 15 amino acids long. After removal of 4 bases from V and 3 bases from J, the junction contained 5 bases not matched to a gene. The CDR3 bases are TGTGCCAGCAGCTCTGCGGGGGGGCCGACAGATACGCAGTATTTT. It encodes CASSSAGGPTDTQYF. Based on the CDR3 plus reference TRBV7-3 and TRBJ2-3, the full variable domain is GAGVSQTPSNKVTEKGKYVELRCDPISGHTALYWYRQSLGQGPEFLIYFQGTGAADDSGLPNDRFFAVRPEGSVSTLKIQRTERGDSAVYLCASSSAGGPTDTQYFGPGTRLTVL.

The CDR3 nucleotides are TGTGCCAGCAGCTTACTAGGTAGCTCCTACGAGCAGTACTTC. It translates to CASSLLGSSYEQYF. The chain employs TRBV7-2 and TRBJ2-7; no definite D call. The CDR3 is 14 amino acids. Looked up from germline, CDR1 is SGHTA and CDR2 is FQGNSA. V was clipped by 2 bases and J by 0 bases, with 8 bases between them.

The rearrangement uses TRBV18 and TRBJ2-7; TRBD1 might be the D (6 bases). Between the trimmed V and J ends, which lost 0 bases and 4 bases, there was a span of 13 bases. Germline CDR1 is KGHSH and CDR2 is LQKENI. The CDR3 extends over 15 amino acids. CDR3: CASSPPVGQGYEQYF. Written as DNA, the CDR3 is TGTGCCAGCTCACCACCGGTCGGGCAGGGGTACGAGCAGTACTTC. The full variable domain, with the rest looked up from reference TRBV18 and TRBJ2-7, is NAGVMQNPRHLVRRRGQEARLRCSPMKGHSHVYWYRQLPEEGLKFMVYLQKENIIDESGMPKERFSAEFPKEGPSILRIQQVVRGDSAAYFCASSPPVGQGYEQYFGPGTRLTVT.

The chain uses TRBV5-1 and TRBJ2-7; 8 nucleotides line up with TRBD2. The CDR3 has 15 amino acids. Germline assignment: CDR1 SGHRS and CDR2 YFSETQ. With V trimmed by 1 base and J by 0 bases, 3 bases remained unmatched. As DNA, the CDR3 is TGCGCCAGCAGCTTGTTAGCGGGGAGCTCCTACGAGCAGTACTTC. Its protein product is CASSLLAGSSYEQYF.